These T cell receptor beta chains were read from a single sample in a study of T-cell reconstitution after alpha-beta-depleted transplantation in children. MiXCR was run by TCRdb on the PCR reads, yielding one entry per CDR3 protein. The sample shows about 980,000 distinct CDR3 sequences, about 29% of them seen only once. The sample here was PBMCs, mostly from graft donor cells, taken 360 days after TCRalphabeta/CD19-depleted stem cell transplant. These receptors were collected from a boy younger than two who had a stem cell transplant for SCID, so the T cells may come from the graft donor. Both conserved end residues are part of each CDR3. D genes are given only for firm matches. Clone size is stated in some rows and not others, as once, few, many or a class when expanded.

TRBV5-1	few	TRBJ1-1	NA	TGCGCCAGTTCTCCCGGGGGAACAGGGAGTGGCACTGAAGCTTTCTTT	CASSPGGTGSGTEAFF
TRBV12-3/TRBV12-4	few	TRBJ2-1	NA	TGTGCCAGCAGCCTCCGGGACTTCACCTACAATGAGCAGTTCTTC	CASSLRDFTYNEQFF
TRBV5-1	NA	TRBJ2-1	NA	TGCGCCAGCAGCTTCGGAACGTCATACAATGAGCAGTTCTTC	CASSFGTSYNEQFF
TRBV7-8	few	TRBJ2-3	TRBD1	TGTGCCAGCAGCTTAGAGGGGGCAGGCCTCACAGATACGCAGTATTTT	CASSLEGAGLTDTQYF
TRBV2	NA	TRBJ1-1	NA	TGTGCCAGCAGTGAAGGGATATTCAGGGGGAACACTGAAGCTTTCTTT	CASSEGIFRGNTEAFF
TRBV6-5	NA	TRBJ1-4	TRBD1	TGTGCCAGCAGTTACGAGGGACAGAATAATGAAAAACTGTTTTTT	CASSYEGQNNEKLFF
TRBV11-2	NA	TRBJ2-7	NA	TGTGCCAGCACCAATCCGTGGGCAGTTATACCCTACGAGGAGTACTTC	CASTNPWAVIPYEEYF
TRBV5-1	NA	TRBJ1-3	NA	TGCGCCAGCAGCTTTGATTGGAGTCGTGGAAACACCATATATTTT	CASSFDWSRGNTIYF
TRBV27	NA	TRBJ1-1	TRBD1	TGTGCCAGCAGTTTACTGTACAGGGGTGAAGCTTTCTTT	CASSLLYRGEAFF
TRBV6-1	NA	TRBJ2-7	TRBD2	TGTGCCAGCAGAGTTACAGCGGGGTCTCCCTACGAGCAGTACTTC	CASRVTAGSPYEQYF
TRBV5-6	few	TRBJ2-5	TRBD2	TGTGCCAGCAGCGGAGGGTGGAGTGGCGGGGGAACCCAAGAGACCCAGTACTTC	CASSGGWSGGGTQETQYF
TRBV9	few	TRBJ2-1	NA	TGTGCCAGCAGCGCCCTCCTGGCCGGGCCCCTGGCATACAATGAGCAGTTCTTC	CASSALLAGPLAYNEQFF
TRBV20-1	NA	TRBJ2-7	TRBD1	TGCAGTGCGACCCGGGACAGGGTTGGCGAGCAGTACTTC	CSATRDRVGEQYF
TRBV6-1	NA	TRBJ2-7	NA	TGTGCCAGCTCACCACGAGTTCCCTACGAGCAGTACTTC	CASSPRVPYEQYF
TRBV20-1	few	TRBJ1-2	TRBD1	TGCAGTGCCCCGGACAGGGTTGCCTATGGCTACACCTTC	CSAPDRVAYGYTF
TRBV20-1	few	TRBJ1-2	NA	TGCAGTGCTAGTCCAGGGAACTATGGCTACACCTTC	CSASPGNYGYTF
TRBV4-3	few	TRBJ2-3	NA	TGCGCCAGCAGCCAAGATTACCGGGGCGGCACAGATACGCAGTATTTT	CASSQDYRGGTDTQYF
TRBV5-1	NA	TRBJ2-7	TRBD1	TGCGCCAGCAAACCGGAACAGGGGACCTACGAGCAGTACTTC	CASKPEQGTYEQYF
TRBV15	many	TRBJ2-7	NA	TGTGCCACCAGCCGGGGGACAACTTCCTCCTACGAGCAGTACTTC	CATSRGTTSSYEQYF
TRBV28	NA	TRBJ2-7	NA	TGTGCCAGCAGTCGAATAACAACAGGTAACTACGAGCAGTACTTC	CASSRITTGNYEQYF
TRBV29-1	NA	TRBJ2-7	TRBD2	TGCAGCGTGAGAGAGCGGGGGCCCCGGGACGAGCAGTACTTC	CSVRERGPRDEQYF
TRBV5-5	NA	TRBJ2-5	TRBD2	TGTGCCAGCAGCCCGGGGGGGGCGCGAGAGACCCAGTACTTC	CASSPGGARETQYF
TRBV6-1	NA	TRBJ2-7	TRBD1	TGTGCCAGCAGACTACTTGCCGGGACAGGGTTCTACGAGCAGTACTTC	CASRLLAGTGFYEQYF
TRBV20-1	few	TRBJ1-1	TRBD1	TGCAGTGCTAGTAGGACAGGGACGATCACTGAAGCTTTCTTT	CSASRTGTITEAFF